This entry is about one T cell receptor (beta chain). In TCRdb, the RT-PCR reads were re-called with MiXCR into one record per CDR3 protein. The sample has 190,000 or so distinct CDR3 sequences; about 40% are singletons. The data were taken from a study of patients and donors after allogeneic stem cell transplantation. The CDR3 spans 15 residues. The germline CDR1 and CDR2 sequences are SNHLY and FYNNEI. V gave up 3 bases and J gave up 1 base, with 10 bases separating them. The sequencing input was blood, either unsorted or a sorted T cell fraction (not recorded which). The gene calls are TRBV2 and TRBJ1-5; no clear D gene. The TCR was taken from a human donor who was either an allogeneic HSCT recipient or a stem cell or donor lymphocyte infusion donor (not recorded which). It is not recorded whose cells these are; they may come from a transplant donor. The CDR3 nucleotides read TGTGCCAGCAGTGATGTAGGGTCGAGCAATCAGCCCCAGCATTTT. Translating gives CASSDVGSSNQPQHF.